The 5 T cell receptor beta chains given below trace back to one sample, sequenced in a study of shared clonotypes between healthy human individuals. The repertoire was sequenced with immunoSEQ multiplex PCR; TCRdb's copy has only in-frame clones and lacks some. The table lists roughly 380,000 clones, about 96% of them singletons. Sequenced sample: memory CD8+ T cells sorted from blood. Subset meaning: CD45RO+ cells pooled with CCR7-negative TemRA cells. These TCRs come from a man aged 25-45 years in good health.

In regard to this clone: At the DNA level, this CDR3 is encoded by other sequences in the same sample as well. The V and J genes are TRBV7-9 and TRBJ1-5; D gene unclear. The CDR3 has 12 amino acids. Per germline, CDR1 SEHNR and CDR2 FQNEAQ (reference sequence). Trimming cost V 1 base and J 6 bases, with 4 bases left between them. The CDR3 nucleotides read TGTGCCAGCAGCTTAGGGGGTCAGCCCCAGCATTTT. It translates to CASSLGGQPQHF.

The chain links TRBV2 to TRBJ2-2; 7 nucleotides agree with TRBD2. The CDR3 extends over 14 amino acids. CDR1 is SNHLY and CDR2 is FYNNEI in the germline V gene. The trim removed 7 bases at V and 5 bases at J, leaving 7 bases unmatched. CDR3 in amino acids: CASTWAGVTGELFF. CDR3 DNA sequence: TGTGCCAGCACATGGGCGGGAGTGACCGGGGAGCTGTTTTTT.

The rearrangement links TRBV7-3 to TRBJ1-1; D not certain. The CDR3 is made up of 14 amino acids. CDR1 and CDR2 from the germline V gene are SGHTA and FQGTGA. V shed 1 base and J shed 1 base, with 7 bases lying between them. The CDR3 nucleotides are TGTGCCAGCAGCTTAAGTGGAGGGAACACTGAAGCTTTCTTT. As protein: CASSLSGGNTEAFF.

The chain is built from TRBV19 and TRBJ1-2, with TRBD1 as a possible D gene (5 bases). V lost 9 bases and J 5 bases, leaving 13 bases between the germline ends. This CDR3 is 12 amino acids long. The germline CDR1 and CDR2 sequences are LNHDA and SQIVND (reference sequence). The CDR3 sequence: CASQGTDYGYTF. The DNA for the CDR3 is TGTGCCAGCCAAGGGACGGATTATGGCTACACCTTC.

The chain joins TRBV6-1 to TRBJ1-3; D is unresolved. The V end was cut by 1 base, the J end by 0 bases, with 4 bases between. Germline V gives CDR1 MNHNS, CDR2 SASEGT. This CDR3 comprises 14 residues. The CDR3 loop is CASSEGFSGNTIYF. As DNA, the CDR3 is TGTGCCAGCAGTGAAGGTTTCTCTGGAAACACCATATATTTT.